This T cell receptor beta chain is from a study of OX40 agonist ivuxolimab in advanced cancers. Broadly, across the study: Ivuxolimab was an agonistic, fully human IgG2 monoclonal antibody directed against OX40 (CD134), a costimulatory receptor. Intravenous ivuxolimab was administered to patients every 2 weeks at six dose levels: 0.01, 0.1, 0.3, 1.5, 3 and 10 mg/kg. The paper covers the monotherapy dose-escalation part of the phase I ivuxolimab trial, which included N ≈ 57 patients. Of the roughly 51 dose-escalation patients, hepatocellular carcinoma was present in 19, melanoma in around 15, renal cell carcinoma in 9 and head and neck cancer in 9. Patients were allowed to have had prior anti-PD-1, anti-PD-L1 or anti-CTLA-4 therapy, and approximately 40% of the dose-escalation patients had previously received checkpoint inhibitors. Peripheral TCRbeta sequencing aimed to test whether ivuxolimab altered TCR sequence diversity and caused clonal T-cell expansion. A male proportion of under 85% and a mean age of 60 years, ranging from roughly 20 to 80, were recorded for the dose-escalation cohort. Partial responses occurred in three dose-escalation patients: two with cutaneous melanoma and one with hepatocellular carcinoma. Here is what the overall study found, with its caveats: In partial responders in the 0.1-3.0 mg/kg groups, normalized peripheral clonal expansion was found to be among the lowest, especially among CD8+ T cells. After ivuxolimab, CD8+ T cells had more expanded clones than CD4+ T cells on average. Low levels of normalized T-cell clonal expansion were also shown by some nonresponding patients. At doses from 0.1 to 3.0 mg/kg, clonal expansion was seen in both CD4+ and CD8+ blood T cells between baseline and week 6. The antigen specificity of the clonally expanded peripheral T cells was not determined.

Looking up the germline V gene yields CDR1 MDHEN and CDR2 SYDVKM. V lost 8 bases and J lost 0 bases, and the count of bases not matched to a germline gene is 8. The CDR3 starts with the cysteine, ends with the phenylalanine, and has 15 residues. The retained sequence is limited to the CDR3, 45 bases, with the frame set at the first base. This clone was detected only once. Its antigen is unknown. There are no base qualities to consult, and no much larger clone falls within one base. Patients with autoimmune disease history or receiving systemic immunosuppression were excluded from the trial. Peripheral blood for TCR sequencing was drawn from every dose cohort at baseline, at cycle 4 day 1 and at cycle 7 day 1. The samples were drawn from a first-in-human, open-label, multicenter phase I dose-escalation trial of ivuxolimab. Adults with locally advanced or metastatic head and neck squamous cell, hepatocellular, melanoma or renal cell carcinoma were enrolled in the trial. Before TCR sequencing, CD4+ T cells and CD8+ T cells from peripheral blood were sorted into separate populations.

Genomic DNA was extracted from sorted cells for sequencing of the TCRbeta CDR3 region. TCRbeta CDR3 regions were sequenced using the immunoSEQ Assay. Not all clones reach the TCRdb copy of this immuneACCESS table, which keeps in-frame sequences only. Checked studies attribute under half of the gap to unresolved V genes and leave the rest unexplained. Recorded for this sample are tens of thousands of clones; 75% to 90% of them occurred a single time. The ten top clones hold 0.4% to 0.55% of the sample. This chain joins TRBV28 to TRBJ2-7, and TRBD1 aligns with 9 junction nucleotides. Sequencing used CD4+ or CD8+ T cells sorted from blood, obtained in a trial of the OX40 agonist ivuxolimab. The TCR originated in an adult with an advanced solid tumor such as melanoma, head and neck, liver or kidney cancer. The DNA sequence is given as TGTGCCAGCCTCGGACAGGGGTCCCCCTCCTACGAGCAGTACTTC. The translation is CASLGQGSPSYEQYF.